Each of the 11 T cell receptor beta chains below was sequenced from the same sample in a study of follicular helper T cells after annual influenza vaccination. Here immunoSEQ multiplex PCR was the method, and the copy in TCRdb shows in-frame clones only, minus some. This sample has fewer than 2,500 clones; around 87% occur once, and the top ten carry just under 3%. Time point in this sample: 2015-2016 season, pre-vaccination. This sample comprised CXCR5- memory CD4+ T cells sorted from blood, obtained on the day of influenza vaccination. The receptors here all came from an adult who received the influenza vaccine.

V is TRBV28 and J is TRBJ2-6, with TRBD1 matching over 8 bases. V shed 6 bases and J 3 bases; nucleotides not matched to a gene: 7. From germline, CDR1 is MDHEN and CDR2 SYDVKM. The CDR3 loop spans 16 amino acids. CDR3 coding DNA: TGTGCCAGCAGAGTTACAGGGGGGATTGGGGCCAACGTCCTGACTTTC. It is translated as CASRVTGGIGANVLTF.

V usage is TRBV7-2 and J usage is TRBJ2-3; the match to TRBD2 covers 11 bases. Unmatched junction bases numbered 7, after V lost 5 bases and J lost 3 bases. The CDR3 runs 16 residues. Germline V CDR1 and CDR2: SGHTA, FQGNSA. This CDR3 is CASSQVVAGGTDTQYF. The CDR3 bases are TGTGCCAGCAGCCAGGTGGTAGCGGGAGGGACAGATACGCAGTATTTT.

This chain joins TRBV19 and TRBJ1-1, with no clear D. V shed 7 bases and J shed 1 base, with 7 bases lying between them. The length of the CDR3 is 12 residues. The germline V gene has CDR1 LNHDA and CDR2 SQIVND (reference sequence). In DNA form, the CDR3 reads TGTGCCAGTAAGAGACCGAACACTGAAGCTTTCTTT. As protein: CASKRPNTEAFF. Drawing the rest from reference TRBV19 and TRBJ1-1, the complete variable domain is DGGITQSPKYLFRKEGQNVTLSCEQNLNHDAMYWYRQDPGQGLRLIYYSQIVNDFQKGDIAEGYSVSREKKESFPLTVTSAQKNPTAFYLCASKRPNTEAFFGQGTRLTVV.

Comment on this clone: At one end the junction does not follow the germline gene, possibly because of a read error. The sample contains more than one DNA sequence encoding this CDR3. This chain joins TRBV28 and TRBJ1-2; TRBD1 aligns across 9 bases. This CDR3 spans 13 amino acids. Germline assignment: CDR1 MDHEN and CDR2 SYDVKM. The CDR3 nucleotides are TGTGCCAGCACCCCACAGGGGGCCTTTGGCTACACTTTC. It translates to CASTPQGAFGYTF.

In this sample, this clone turned up once. V gene TRBV7-2 combines with J gene TRBJ2-3; 14 nucleotides agree with TRBD2. Germline V lookup: CDR1 SGHTA, CDR2 FQGNSA. The CDR3 is 18 amino acids. V was pared by 4 bases and J by 4 bases, with 10 bases of the junction left unmatched. The CDR3 sequence: CASSSGTSGRGYADTQYF. DNA for the CDR3: TGTGCCAGCAGCTCCGGGACTAGCGGGAGAGGGTATGCAGATACGCAGTATTTT.

The rearrangement links TRBV4-1 to TRBJ2-7; unclear D gene. V lost 0 bases and J 4 bases, leaving 10 bases between the germline ends. CDR3 length equals 14 residues. Germline loops: CDR1 MGHRA, CDR2 YSYEKL. CDR3 sequence (DNA): TGCGCCAGCAGCCAAGAGCCAGGCAGATACGAGCAGTACTTC. Its protein is CASSQEPGRYEQYF.

The count of this clone is one. The gene calls are TRBV7-8 and TRBJ2-5; weak D call: TRBD2 (6 bases). The V end was cut by 1 base, the J end by 2 bases, with 8 bases between. The CDR3 runs 14 residues. Germline lookup yields CDR1 SGHVS and CDR2 FQNEAQ. The DNA of the CDR3 is TGTGCCAGCAGCTTAGTAGCGGCGCAAGAGACCCAGTACTTC. This codes for CASSLVAAQETQYF.

The J gene is TRBJ2-2, the V gene TRBV4-3; the D gene is possibly TRBD1 (5 bases). Germline V gene sequence: CDR1 LGHNA, CDR2 YSLEER. There are 16 residues in the CDR3. The V end was cut by 0 bases, the J end by 0 bases, with 8 bases between. The CDR3 spells CASSQEPGTNTGELFF. As DNA, the CDR3 is TGCGCCAGCAGCCAAGAACCAGGGACGAACACCGGGGAGCTGTTTTTT.

V is TRBV6-5 and J is TRBJ1-3; D is ambiguous. CDR3 size: 13 residues. V lost 0 bases, J lost 4 bases, and 4 bases lay in between. CDR1 and CDR2 from the germline V gene are MNHEY and SVGAGI. CDR3 amino acids: CASSYSAGNTIYF. In DNA form, the CDR3 reads TGTGCCAGCAGTTACTCGGCGGGAAACACCATATATTTT.

This sequence joins TRBV5-1 and TRBJ2-3, with TRBD2 identical over 9 bases. Trimming cost V 4 bases and J 6 bases; bases outside gene matches: 6. The CDR3 totals 14 residues. Germline CDR1 SGHRS, CDR2 YFSETQ. CDR3 sequence: CASSQGTSKDTQYF. The CDR3 bases are TGCGCCAGCAGCCAGGGGACTAGCAAGGATACGCAGTATTTT.

The DNA for the CDR3 is TGTGCCAGCAGCTTAGGGGAGTCTCAGCCCCAGCATTTT. Amino acid sequence: CASSLGESQPQHF. V gene TRBV7-2 combines with J gene TRBJ1-5; D call uncertain. The CDR3 has 13 amino acids. V was cut by 1 base and J by 6 bases, with 7 bases left in between. From germline, CDR1 is SGHTA and CDR2 FQGNSA.